The 2 T cell receptor beta chains below come from one sample, sequenced in a study of blood T cell repertoires in COVID-19 (dated by TCRdb to the early 2020s). The receptor library was made with the immunoSEQ multiplex PCR assay. The table comes from immuneACCESS by way of TCRdb, which keeps in-frame sequences with V and J called. Part of the clones is missing from these tables; in studies checked, under half for an unresolved V gene and the rest for unknown reasons. The sample contains 350,000 to 450,000 clones, over 75% of them found a single time. The ten largest clones add up to 1.5% to 1.9% of the sample. Source material: peripheral blood. Receptor source: a woman in her 40s with COVID-19, enrolled during active disease.

This chain connects TRBV3-1 (or the pseudogene TRBV3-2) to TRBJ2-7; 8 positions agree with TRBD1. CDR1 is LGHDT and CDR2 is YNNKEL in the germline V gene (reference sequence). With 4 bases clipped from V and 3 bases from J, the junction kept 11 bases outside the gene matches. The CDR3 is 16 residues long. For the CDR3, the DNA is TGTGCCAGCAGCCTATACTCCGGGACAGGTGGCTACGAGCAGTACTTC. This gives the protein CASSLYSGTGGYEQYF.

V gene TRBV5-1 combines with J gene TRBJ2-1, with 11 nucleotides matching TRBD2. V was pared by 4 bases and J by 8 bases, with 11 bases of the junction left unmatched. The CDR3 totals 16 residues. Germline assignment: CDR1 SGHRS and CDR2 YFSETQ. CDR3 residues: CASSRGTSGGYDEQFF. CDR3 nucleotides: TGCGCCAGCAGCCGGGGCACTAGCGGGGGTTACGATGAGCAGTTCTTC.